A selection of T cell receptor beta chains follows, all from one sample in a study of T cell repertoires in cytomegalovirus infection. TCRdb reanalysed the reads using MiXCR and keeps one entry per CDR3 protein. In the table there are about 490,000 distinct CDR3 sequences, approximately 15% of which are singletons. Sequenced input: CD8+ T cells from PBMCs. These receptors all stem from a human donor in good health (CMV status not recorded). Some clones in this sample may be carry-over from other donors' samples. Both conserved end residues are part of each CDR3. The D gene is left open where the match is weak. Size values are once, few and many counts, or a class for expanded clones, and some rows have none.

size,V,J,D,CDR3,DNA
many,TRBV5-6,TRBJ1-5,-,CASSGGTNQPQHF,TGTGCCAGCAGCGGTGGCACCAATCAGCCCCAGCATTTT
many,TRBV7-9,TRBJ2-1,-,CASSLGSGRFNEQFF,TGTGCCAGCAGCTTAGGTAGCGGTCGTTTCAATGAGCAGTTCTTC
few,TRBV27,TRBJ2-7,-,CASSVRGFAYEQYF,TGTGCCAGCAGTGTAAGGGGGTTTGCCTACGAGCAGTACTTC
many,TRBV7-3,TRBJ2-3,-,CASSLKSTDTQYF,TGTGCCAGCAGCTTAAAGTCCACAGATACGCAGTATTTT
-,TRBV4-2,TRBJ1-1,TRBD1,CASSPGGITEAFF,TGTGCCAGCAGCCCAGGGGGCATTACTGAAGCTTTCTTT
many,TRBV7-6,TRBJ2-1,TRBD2,CASSSSGTSYYNEQFF,TGTGCCAGCAGCTCATCCGGGACTAGCTACTACAATGAGCAGTTCTTC
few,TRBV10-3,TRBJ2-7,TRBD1,CAISAPGQSYEQYF,TGTGCCATCAGTGCCCCGGGACAGTCCTACGAGCAGTACTTC
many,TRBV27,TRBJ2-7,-,CASSQQSSYEQYF,TGTGCCAGCAGTCAGCAGAGCTCCTACGAGCAGTACTTC
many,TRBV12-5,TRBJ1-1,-,CASGLRENTEAFF,TGTGCTAGTGGTTTACGGGAGAACACTGAAGCTTTCTTT
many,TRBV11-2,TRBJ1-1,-,CASSLGELPTTEAFF,TGTGCCAGCAGCTTAGGAGAGTTACCAACCACTGAAGCTTTCTTT
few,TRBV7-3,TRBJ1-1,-,CASSLPPGPAFF,TGTGCCAGCAGCTTGCCCCCAGGTCCAGCTTTCTTT
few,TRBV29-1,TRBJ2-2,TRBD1,CSVTLQGSGGELFF,TGCAGCGTCACTTTACAGGGGTCCGGCGGGGAGCTGTTTTTT
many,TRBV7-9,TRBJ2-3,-,CASTLSRGDTQYF,TGTGCCAGCACCCTATCCCGCGGAGATACGCAGTATTTT
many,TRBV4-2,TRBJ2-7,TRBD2,CASSQVASGSSYEQYF,TGTGCCAGCAGCCAAGTAGCTAGCGGGAGCTCCTACGAGCAGTACTTC
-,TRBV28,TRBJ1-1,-,CASSSRRATRGTEAFF,TGTGCCAGCAGCTCCCGGAGGGCTACTCGGGGCACTGAAGCTTTCTTT
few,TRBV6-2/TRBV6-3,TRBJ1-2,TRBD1,CASSSRTGGIYGYTF,TGTGCCAGCAGTTCCCGGACAGGGGGCATCTATGGCTACACCTTC
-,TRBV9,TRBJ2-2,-,CASSVPRDGVANTGELFF,TGTGCCAGCAGCGTACCAAGGGACGGCGTCGCGAACACCGGGGAGCTGTTTTTT